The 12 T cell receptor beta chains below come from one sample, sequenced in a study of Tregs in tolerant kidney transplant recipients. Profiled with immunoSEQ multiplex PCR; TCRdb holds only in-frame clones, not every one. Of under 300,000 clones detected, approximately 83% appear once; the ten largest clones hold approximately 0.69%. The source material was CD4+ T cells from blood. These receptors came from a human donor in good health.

This chain's CDR3 is CASSSRTGGANVLTF. The CDR3 nucleotides read TGTGCCAGCAGCTCCCGTACAGGGGGGGCCAACGTCCTGACTTTC. The chain employs TRBV11-3 and TRBJ2-6; weak D call: TRBD1 (6 bases). CDR1 is SGHNT and CDR2 is YENEEA in the germline V gene. V lost 4 bases and J lost 4, with 11 bases in between. The CDR3 totals 15 residues.

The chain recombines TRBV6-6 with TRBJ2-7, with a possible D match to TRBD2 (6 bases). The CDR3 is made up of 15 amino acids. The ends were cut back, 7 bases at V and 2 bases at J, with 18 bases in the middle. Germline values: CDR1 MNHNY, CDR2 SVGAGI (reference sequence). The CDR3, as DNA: TGTGCCAGCAACCCCGCAGGGCGGGACGCCTACGAGCAGTACTTC. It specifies CASNPAGRDAYEQYF.

The CDR3 sequence is CASSLEGLAGLSYNEQFF. The CDR3 DNA reads as TGCGCCAGCAGCCTGGAGGGACTAGCGGGATTATCCTACAATGAGCAGTTCTTC. The chain links TRBV4-1 to TRBJ2-1, with TRBD2 matching over 13 bases. CDR1 is MGHRA, CDR2 YSYEKL, per germline. The V segment lost 4 bases and the J segment 1 base; nucleotides outside the gene matches: 7. The CDR3 runs 18 residues.

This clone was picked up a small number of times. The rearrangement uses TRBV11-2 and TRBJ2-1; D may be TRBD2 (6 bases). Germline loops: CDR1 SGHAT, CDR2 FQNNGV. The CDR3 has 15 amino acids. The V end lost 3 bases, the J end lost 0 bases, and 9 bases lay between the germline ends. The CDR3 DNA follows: TGTGCCAGCAGCTTCGCGGGGCCCTCCTACAATGAGCAGTTCTTC. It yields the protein CASSFAGPSYNEQFF.

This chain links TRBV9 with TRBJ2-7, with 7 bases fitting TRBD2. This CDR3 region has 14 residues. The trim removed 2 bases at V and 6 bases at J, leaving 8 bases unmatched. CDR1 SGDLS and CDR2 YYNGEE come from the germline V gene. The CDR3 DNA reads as TGTGCCAGCAGCGTCGGCTCCGGGACTACCGAGCAGTACTTC. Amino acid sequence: CASSVGSGTTEQYF.

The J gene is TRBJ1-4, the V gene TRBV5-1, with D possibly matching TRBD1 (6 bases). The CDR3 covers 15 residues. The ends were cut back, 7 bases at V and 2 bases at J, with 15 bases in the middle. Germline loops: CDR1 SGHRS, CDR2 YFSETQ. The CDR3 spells CASLPTGSTNEKLFF. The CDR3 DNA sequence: TGCGCCAGCCTTCCGACAGGTTCGACTAATGAAAAACTGTTTTTT.

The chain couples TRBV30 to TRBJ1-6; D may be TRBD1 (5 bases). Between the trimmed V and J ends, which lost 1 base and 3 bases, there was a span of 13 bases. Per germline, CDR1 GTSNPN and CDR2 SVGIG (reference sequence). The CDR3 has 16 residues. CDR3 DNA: TGTGCCTGGAGTGCCTTCGGGACGGACTATAATTCACCCCTCCACTTT. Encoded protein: CAWSAFGTDYNSPLHF.

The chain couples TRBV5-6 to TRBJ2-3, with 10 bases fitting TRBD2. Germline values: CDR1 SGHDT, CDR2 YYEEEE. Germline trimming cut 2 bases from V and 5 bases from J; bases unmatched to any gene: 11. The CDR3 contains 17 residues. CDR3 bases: TGTGCCAGCAGCTTTTCGTTCGCGAGCGGGAGGGAAGATACGCAGTATTTT. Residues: CASSFSFASGREDTQYF.

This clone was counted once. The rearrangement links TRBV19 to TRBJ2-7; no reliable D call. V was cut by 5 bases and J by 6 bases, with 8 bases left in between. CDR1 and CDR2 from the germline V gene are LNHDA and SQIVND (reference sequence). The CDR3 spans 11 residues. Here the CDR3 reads CASSDSVEQYF. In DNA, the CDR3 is TGTGCCAGTAGTGATAGTGTCGAGCAGTACTTC.

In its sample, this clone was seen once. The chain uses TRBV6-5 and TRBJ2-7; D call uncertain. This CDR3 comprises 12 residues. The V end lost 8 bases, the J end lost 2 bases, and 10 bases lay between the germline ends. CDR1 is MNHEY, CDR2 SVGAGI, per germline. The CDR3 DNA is TGTGCCAGCTCGGGCAGAGCCTACGAGCAGTACTTC. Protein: CASSGRAYEQYF.

The CDR3 nucleotides are TGTGCCAGCTCCCAAGGGACAGCAGATACGCAGTATTTT. This encodes CASSQGTADTQYF. This chain joins TRBV18 and TRBJ2-3; 7 nucleotides align to TRBD1. CDR1 is KGHSH and CDR2 is LQKENI in the germline V gene. V was clipped by 6 bases and J by 4 bases; unmatched bases: 4. The CDR3 spans 13 residues.

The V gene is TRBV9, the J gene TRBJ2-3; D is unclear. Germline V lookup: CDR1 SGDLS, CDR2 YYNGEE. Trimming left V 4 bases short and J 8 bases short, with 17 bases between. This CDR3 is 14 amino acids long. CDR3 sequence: CASSPRPAMGTQYF. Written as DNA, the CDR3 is TGTGCCAGCAGCCCCCGGCCCGCGATGGGTACGCAGTATTTT. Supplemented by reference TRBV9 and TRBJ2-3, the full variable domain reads DSGVTQTPKHLITATGQRVTLRCSPRSGDLSVYWYQQSLDQGLQFLIQYYNGEERAKGNILERFSAQQFPDLHSELNLSSLELGDSALYFCASSPRPAMGTQYFGPGTRLTVL.